The T cell receptor beta chain described here comes from a study of T cells after posttransplantation cyclophosphamide. Control samples came 1 year after myeloablative marrow transplants with methotrexate plus calcineurin inhibitor. Study results and limitations: Donor CD8+ memory clones often dominated recipient blood repertoires at later times. Tissue-infiltrating T cells from skin or gut overlapped little with blood T cells. Recipient CMV seropositivity and CMV reactivation strongly tracked TRB clonality.

Per the germline V gene, CDR1 is LNHDA and CDR2 is SQIVND (reference sequence). This CDR3 is built from 14 residues. Unmatched junction bases numbered 2, after V lost 5 bases and J lost 2 bases. A word on this clone: Its antigen is not identified.

Generated by immunoSEQ multiplex PCR, the TCRdb table keeps only in-frame clones and is missing some. The data show about 22,000 clones, 89% seen once. The sequence came from a female patient in her 50s who received an allogeneic stem cell transplant from an unrelated donor, was CMV-positive, and had chronic GVHD only. The T cells may partly be graft donor cells. The chain links TRBV19 to TRBJ2-7, with 11 bases lining up with TRBD1. Material: PBMCs, obtained after an allogeneic stem cell transplant with a calcineurin inhibitor and methotrexate. The CDR3 reads CASSSGQGAYEQYF. The DNA of the CDR3 is TGTGCCAGTAGTTCGGGACAGGGGGCCTACGAGCAGTACTTC.